This T cell receptor beta chain was recorded in a study of T cell repertoires in cytomegalovirus infection. Notes on this clonotype: Its antigen is undetermined.

This CDR3 has 13 amino acids. The ends were cut back, 5 bases at V and 7 bases at J, with 12 bases in the middle. Germline V gene data show CDR1 as SGHVS and CDR2 as FQNEAQ. A single record per CDR3 protein comes from TCRdb applying MiXCR to the reads. The sample includes around 100,000 distinct CDR3 sequences, 35% to 50% of them seen just once. This chain links TRBV7-8 with TRBJ2-1; D unclear. The source material was CD8+ T cells from cultured PBMCs, sampled from culture after CMV antigen stimulation. The TCR originated in a human donor in good health (CMV status not recorded). Some clones in this sample may be carry-over from other donors' samples. The CDR3 nucleotides are TGTGCCAGCAGCGAGAGACCCGGGAATGAGCAGTTCTTC. Amino acids: CASSERPGNEQFF. The full variable domain, completed using reference TRBV7-8 and TRBJ2-1, is GAGVSQSPRYKVAKRGQDVALRCDPISGHVSLFWYQQALGQGPEFLTYFQNEAQLDKSGLPSDRFFAERPEGSVSTLKIQRTQQEDSAVYLCASSERPGNEQFFGPGTRLTVL.